This T cell receptor (beta chain) was sequenced during a study of sequential checkpoint blockade in melanoma. This clone was seen only once. Treatment given: randomized to nivolumab then ipilimumab (arm A) or the reverse (arm B). Libraries were prepared by immunoSEQ multiplex PCR; TCRdb keeps only in-frame clonotypes and omits some of them. This table has about 22,000 clones, around 75% appearing once. The CDR3 extends over 15 amino acids. V lost 5 bases and J lost 1; bases outside the gene matches: 3. CDR1 and CDR2 from the germline V gene are PRHDT and FYEKMQ (reference sequence). This specimen was CD8+ T cells sorted from blood (inferred from file names), taken from a patient given nivolumab and ipilimumab in sequence. The chain combines TRBV13 with TRBJ1-1, with TRBD1 identical over 11 bases. The source of this sequence is a human donor with melanoma. The CDR3 DNA follows: TGTGCCAGCAGCGACGGGACAGGGGGGAACACTGAAGCTTTCTTT. Residues: CASSDGTGGNTEAFF.